Shown below are 18 T cell receptor beta chains from a single sample sequenced in a study of radiation and T cells in renal cell carcinoma. Time point specified: blood 4 weeks post-SBRT, at nephrectomy. Described treatment: 15 Gy SBRT to primary tumor, nephrectomy 4 weeks later. Repertoires were generated with immunoSEQ multiplex PCR, while TCRdb's copy carries only in-frame clones and drops some. The sample includes 75,000 to 90,000 clones, 89% of them seen just once. The sample in question was blood, obtained from a patient whose treatment included radiotherapy and nephrectomy. The receptors were sampled from a woman aged 70-85 years with renal cell carcinoma.

The gene calls are TRBV4-3 and TRBJ2-1; D is possibly TRBD2 (5 bases). The CDR3 covers 15 residues. Looked up from germline, CDR1 is LGHNA and CDR2 is YSLEER. The ends were cut back, 3 bases at V and 6 bases at J, with 15 bases in the middle. CDR3 in amino acids: CASSQSDYDTNEQFF. The CDR3 DNA reads TGCGCCAGCAGCCAGTCCGACTATGACACCAATGAGCAGTTCTTC.

This clone was counted between two and nine times. This chain's CDR3 is CASSQATGATEAFF. The CDR3 DNA is TGTGCCAGCAGTCAAGCCACAGGGGCCACTGAAGCTTTCTTT. The chain couples TRBV6-6 to TRBJ1-1, with 7 bases that match TRBD1. V lost 5 bases, J lost 4 bases, and 7 bases stayed unmatched. The CDR3 loop spans 14 amino acids. Germline V gene data show CDR1 as MNHNY and CDR2 as SVGAGI (reference sequence).

V gene TRBV9 combines with J gene TRBJ1-1, with D possibly being TRBD1 (5 bases). CDR1 and CDR2 (germline): SGDLS, YYNGEE. The ends were cut back, 2 bases at V and 4 bases at J, with 12 bases in the middle. This CDR3 spans 14 amino acids. As DNA, the CDR3 is TGTGCCAGCAGCGTGGGGGGGAGGTTCACTGAAGCTTTCTTT. This encodes CASSVGGRFTEAFF.

The chain links TRBV27 to TRBJ2-7; 14 bases map to TRBD2. The CDR3 length is 16 residues. After removal of 5 bases from V and 3 bases from J, the junction contained 6 bases not matched to a gene. Per germline, CDR1 MNHEY and CDR2 SMNVEV (reference sequence). The CDR3: CASSANGLAGGYEQYF. The CDR3 DNA reads TGTGCCAGCAGTGCCAACGGACTAGCGGGGGGCTACGAGCAGTACTTC.

This chain joins TRBV15 and TRBJ1-5; possibly TRBD1 for D (5 bases). Trimming took off 5 bases at V and 2 bases at J, with 16 bases between the two ends. Per the germline V gene, CDR1 is LNHNV and CDR2 is YYDKDF (reference sequence). CDR3 size: 16 residues. The CDR3 here is CATSFSVRGGNQPQHF. The CDR3 nucleotides read TGTGCCACCAGCTTCTCGGTCCGGGGGGGCAATCAGCCCCAGCATTTT. Using reference TRBV15 and TRBJ1-5 for the parts outside the CDR3, the full variable domain is DAMVIQNPRYQVTQFGKPVTLSCSQTLNHNVMYWYQQKSSQAPKLLFHYYDKDFNNEADTPDNFQSRRPNTSFCFLDIRSPGLGDTAMYLCATSFSVRGGNQPQHFGDGTRLSIL.

CDR3 region: CATSRTGLVYNEQFF. For the CDR3, the DNA is TGTGCCACCAGCAGGACGGGACTCGTCTACAATGAGCAGTTCTTC. The chain carries TRBV15 and TRBJ2-1; weak D call: TRBD2 (6 bases). The length of the CDR3 is 15 residues. The germline gives CDR1 LNHNV, CDR2 YYDKDF (reference sequence). Trimming took off 3 bases at V and 3 bases at J, with 12 bases between the two ends.

This chain links TRBV11-2 with TRBJ1-1; tentatively, D is TRBD1 (5 bases). This CDR3 contains 14 residues. The V gene's germline CDR1 is SGHAT and CDR2 FQNNGV. The V gene lost 3 bases and the J gene lost 0 bases, with 8 bases spanning the gap. DNA of the CDR3: TGTGCCAGCAGCTTTTTCAGGGTGAACACTGAAGCTTTCTTT. This codes for CASSFFRVNTEAFF.

The chain has TRBV6-1 and TRBJ1-6; 8 bases match TRBD1. The CDR3 spans 15 residues. The trim removed 4 bases at V and 6 bases at J, leaving 5 bases unmatched. Looked up from germline, CDR1 is MNHNS and CDR2 is SASEGT. For the CDR3, the DNA is TGTGCCAGCAGTGCCGGACAGGGAGGTAATTCACCCCTCCACTTT. Translating it yields CASSAGQGGNSPLHF.

In this sample, this clone turned up once. The rearrangement joins TRBV28 to TRBJ2-7, with TRBD1 identical over 9 bases. CDR1 and CDR2 (germline): MDHEN, SYDVKM. The length of the CDR3 is 15 residues. J gave up 2 bases and V 3 bases, and 5 bases lay outside the gene matches. CDR3 residues: CASSFPGQGAYEQYF. For the CDR3, the DNA is TGTGCCAGCAGTTTCCCGGGACAGGGAGCCTACGAGCAGTACTTC.

This rearrangement joins TRBV18 to TRBJ2-5; D is uncertain. V was pared by 0 bases and J by 7 bases, with 9 bases between. Per germline, CDR1 KGHSH and CDR2 LQKENI. The CDR3 is 13 amino acids. CDR3 loop: CASSPPSKVTQYF. The CDR3 DNA reads TGTGCCAGCTCACCACCGAGCAAGGTGACCCAGTACTTC.

This sequence joins TRBV5-6 and TRBJ1-1; no reliable D call. V was trimmed by 4 bases and J by 0 bases, leaving 10 bases between them. The CDR3 is made up of 14 amino acids. Germline V gives CDR1 SGHDT, CDR2 YYEEEE. The DNA of the CDR3 is TGTGCCAGCAGCCAGGACGCCATGAACACTGAAGCTTTCTTT. Translating it yields CASSQDAMNTEAFF. The whole variable domain, filled in from reference TRBV5-6 and TRBJ1-1, reads DAGVTQSPTHLIKTRGQQVTLRCSPKSGHDTVSWYQQALGQGPQFIFQYYEEEERQRGNFPDRFSGHQFPNYSSELNVNALLLGDSALYLCASSQDAMNTEAFFGQGTRLTVV.

The chain employs TRBV20-1 and TRBJ1-6, with D uncertain. V shed 3 bases and J shed 8 bases, with 5 bases lying between them. CDR3 length: 11 amino acids. Germline V CDR1 and CDR2: DFQATT, SNEGSKA (reference sequence). This CDR3 is CSASTDSPLHF. The CDR3, as DNA: TGCAGTGCTAGTACGGATTCACCCCTCCACTTT.

This clone was found once. The chain carries TRBV7-2 and TRBJ1-2; TRBD1 is a possible D gene (5 bases). Germline V gene data show CDR1 as SGHTA and CDR2 as FQGNSA. CDR3 length equals 13 residues. The V end was cut by 0 bases, the J end by 6 bases, with 8 bases between. The CDR3 DNA reads as TGTGCCAGCAGCTTAGCTGGCAGGGATGGCTACACCTTC. This sequence encodes CASSLAGRDGYTF.

The chain links TRBV5-1 to TRBJ2-2, with D hard to call. From germline, CDR1 is SGHRS and CDR2 YFSETQ. The CDR3 runs 13 residues. Trimming took off 0 bases at V and 6 bases at J, with 6 bases between the two ends. CDR3 coding DNA: TGCGCCAGCAGCTTGGACGCATCCGGGGAGCTGTTTTTT. As protein: CASSLDASGELFF.

Only one count was recorded for this clone. This rearrangement joins TRBV6-6 to TRBJ1-1; D gene ambiguous. V was cut by 0 bases and J by 3 bases, with 5 bases left in between. CDR1 is MNHNY and CDR2 is SVGAGI in the germline V gene (reference sequence). This CDR3 comprises 13 residues. In DNA, the CDR3 is TGTGCCAGCAGTTACTCGAGGGACACTGAAGCTTTCTTT. This codes for CASSYSRDTEAFF.

This chain uses TRBV2 with TRBJ1-1, with D possibly being TRBD1 (6 bases). Germline lookup yields CDR1 SNHLY and CDR2 FYNNEI. V was pared by 2 bases and J by 2 bases, with 18 bases between. The CDR3 loop spans 17 amino acids. The CDR3 nucleotides read TGTGCCAGCAGTGAATATTCGGTGACAGGACCTAACACTGAAGCTTTCTTT. It is translated as CASSEYSVTGPNTEAFF.

The chain has TRBV7-2 and TRBJ1-1; weak D call: TRBD1 (5 bases). Germline values: CDR1 SGHTA, CDR2 FQGNSA. V was clipped by 5 bases and J by 8 bases, with 12 bases between them. This CDR3 is built from 12 residues. The DNA for the CDR3 is TGTGCCAGCAGCGCCGGGTGGGGGGAAGCTTTCTTT. This encodes CASSAGWGEAFF.

The chain employs TRBV11-3 and TRBJ2-1; 9 bases are a match to TRBD2. Per germline, CDR1 SGHNT and CDR2 YENEEA. The length of the CDR3 is 15 residues. The V segment lost 1 base and the J segment 8 bases; nucleotides outside the gene matches: 6. CDR3 protein: CASSLGGGGADEQFF. CDR3 DNA sequence: TGTGCCAGCAGCTTAGGCGGCGGGGGGGCCGATGAGCAGTTCTTC.